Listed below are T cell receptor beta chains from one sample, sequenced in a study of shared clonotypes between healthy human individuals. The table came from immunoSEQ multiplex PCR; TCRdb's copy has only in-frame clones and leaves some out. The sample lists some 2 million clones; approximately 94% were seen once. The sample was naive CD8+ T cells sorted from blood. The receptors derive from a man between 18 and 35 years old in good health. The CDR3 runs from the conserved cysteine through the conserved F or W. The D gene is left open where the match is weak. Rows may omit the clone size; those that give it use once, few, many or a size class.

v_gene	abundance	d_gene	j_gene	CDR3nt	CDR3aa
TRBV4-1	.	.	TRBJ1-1	TGCGCCAGCAGCCAAAGCCCCCCCCGGGGCACTGAAGCTTTCTTT	CASSQSPPRGTEAFF
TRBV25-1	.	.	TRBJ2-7	TGTGCCAGCACTATGTGGGAATCATTACGGGGCGAAGTGTACGAGCAGTACTTC	CASTMWESLRGEVYEQYF
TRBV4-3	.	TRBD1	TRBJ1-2	TGCGCCAGCAGCCAAGGAGACAGGGTCTATGGCTACACCTTC	CASSQGDRVYGYTF
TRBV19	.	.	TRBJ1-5	TGTGCCAGTAGTACCAGACAGTACAATCAGCCCCAGCATTTT	CASSTRQYNQPQHF
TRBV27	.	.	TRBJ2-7	TGTGCCAGCAGTTTATCACAGGCAGGGGGGTTGTACGAGCAGTACTTC	CASSLSQAGGLYEQYF
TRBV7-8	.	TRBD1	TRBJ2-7	TGTGCCAGCAGCGGGGGGACAGGCTTCTCCTACGAGCAGTACTTC	CASSGGTGFSYEQYF
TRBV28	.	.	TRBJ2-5	TGTGCCAGCAGTTTAGGACAGTATGAGACCCAGTACTTC	CASSLGQYETQYF
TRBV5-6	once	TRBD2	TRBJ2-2	TGTGCCAGCAGCTCCACTTTCGGGGGGGCCGATGGGGAGCTGTTTTTT	CASSSTFGGADGELFF
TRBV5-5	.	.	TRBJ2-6	TGTGCCAGCAGATACACCGTGGAGTTTAGTGCTGGGGCCAACGTCCTGACTTTC	CASRYTVEFSAGANVLTF
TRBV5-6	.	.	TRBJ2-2	TGTGCCAGCAGCTTGCCCAACACCGGGGAGCTGTTTTTT	CASSLPNTGELFF
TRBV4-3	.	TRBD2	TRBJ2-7	TGCGCCAGCATTACTCAGACTAGCGGGAGAGTCCGGAGCTCCTACGAGCAGTACTTC	CASITQTSGRVRSSYEQYF
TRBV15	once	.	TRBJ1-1	TGTGCCACCAGCAGAGGGGGCGAAAACACTGAAGCTTTCTTT	CATSRGGENTEAFF
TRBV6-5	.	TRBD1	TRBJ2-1	TGTGCCAGCAGTCAGGGGGTCTCCTACAATGAGCAGTTCTTC	CASSQGVSYNEQFF
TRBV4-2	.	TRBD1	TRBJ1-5	TGTGCCAGCAGCCAAGTTGACCAGGGGGGAGAACAGCCCCAGCATTTT	CASSQVDQGGEQPQHF
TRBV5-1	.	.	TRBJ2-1	TGCGCCAGCAGCTTGAGCGGGCCCTACAATGAGCAGTTCTTC	CASSLSGPYNEQFF
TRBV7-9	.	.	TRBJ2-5	TGTGCCGTTCGGGGAGTTAGGGAGACCCAGTACTTC	CAVRGVRETQYF
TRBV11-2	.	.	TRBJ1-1	TGTGCCAGCAGCTTTTTGGGAACTGAAGCTTTCTTT	CASSFLGTEAFF
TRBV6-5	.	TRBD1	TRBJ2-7	TGTGCCAGCAGTTACTTCCCGACAGGGGCAGCATACGAGCAGTACTTC	CASSYFPTGAAYEQYF
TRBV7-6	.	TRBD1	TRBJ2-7	TGTGCCAGCAGCGTTGACAGGGGGCATTACGAGCAGTACTTC	CASSVDRGHYEQYF
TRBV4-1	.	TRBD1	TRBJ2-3	TGCGCCAGCAGCCAAGATACGGAGACAGGGCGCACAGATACGCAGTATTTT	CASSQDTETGRTDTQYF
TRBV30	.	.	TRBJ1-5	TGTGCCTGGAGTCTAGGACAGTCGAGCAATCAGCCCCAGCATTTT	CAWSLGQSSNQPQHF
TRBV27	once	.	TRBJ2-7	TGTGCCAGCAGTTTATCTGCGGCTAGCCCGCTACGCGAGCAGTACTTC	CASSLSAASPLREQYF
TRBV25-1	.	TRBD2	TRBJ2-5	TGTGCCAGCAGTGATCGGGTGGTAGCGGGAGGAGAGACCCGGTACTTC	CASSDRVVAGGETRYF
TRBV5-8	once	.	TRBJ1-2	TGTGCCAGCAGCTGGGGGGCGCGGGGCTACACCTTC	CASSWGARGYTF
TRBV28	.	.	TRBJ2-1	TGTGCCAGCAGTTCCCCGGGGGAGGACCACAACAATGAGCAGTTCTTC	CASSSPGEDHNNEQFF
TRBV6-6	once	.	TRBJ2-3	TGTGCCAGCAGTTTCCCTGTCACAGATACGCAGTATTTT	CASSFPVTDTQYF
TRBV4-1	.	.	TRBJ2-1	TGCGCCAGCAGCCAAGAGGGGGGGCCCTACAATGAGCAGTTCTTC	CASSQEGGPYNEQFF
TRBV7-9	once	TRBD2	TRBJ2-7	TGTGCCAGCAGCTCCCATAGCGGGGGCTTCTACGAGCAGTACTTC	CASSSHSGGFYEQYF
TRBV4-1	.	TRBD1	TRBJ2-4	TGCGCCAGCAGCTACTCCCCGGGACAGGGTGGAAACATTCAGTACTTC	CASSYSPGQGGNIQYF
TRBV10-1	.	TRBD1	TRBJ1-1	TGCGCCAGCAGTGAGGACCCTAGCGGGACAGGGGGCACTGAAGCTTTCTTT	CASSEDPSGTGGTEAFF
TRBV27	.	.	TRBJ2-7	TGTGCCAGCAGTTTGAGGGGACCTTCCTACGAGCAGTACTTC	CASSLRGPSYEQYF
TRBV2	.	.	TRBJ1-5	TGTGCCAGCAGACTTTCGACCGAGATTAGCAATCAGCCCCAGCATTTT	CASRLSTEISNQPQHF
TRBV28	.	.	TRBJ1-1	TGTGCCAGCAGTTTACGGGGGGGCGAAGCTTTCTTT	CASSLRGGEAFF
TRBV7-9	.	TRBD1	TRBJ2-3	TGTGCCACCATCGCGACAGGGGGGTACGATACGCAGTATTTT	CATIATGGYDTQYF
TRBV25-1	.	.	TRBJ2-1	TGTGCCAGCAGTATCGACTCAAACAATCTCAAGGATGAGCAGTTCTTC	CASSIDSNNLKDEQFF
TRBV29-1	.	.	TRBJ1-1	TGCAGCGTTGCTGCCCCTGGAAAGGGCGCTGAAGCTTTCTTT	CSVAAPGKGAEAFF
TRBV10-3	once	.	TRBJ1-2	TGTGCCACCCTTGGCACGCCCGTTGCCTTGGACTATGGCTACACCTTC	CATLGTPVALDYGYTF
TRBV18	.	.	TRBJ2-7	TGTGCCAGCTCACCCGAGACTAGTTACTACGAGCAGTACTTC	CASSPETSYYEQYF
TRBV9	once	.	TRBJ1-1	TGTGCCAGCAGCGTAGGACGGACTGGGGACGCTGAAGCTTTCTTT	CASSVGRTGDAEAFF
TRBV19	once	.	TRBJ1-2	TGTGCCAGTAGTATGAGGCTCGGGGACGCTAACTATGGCTACACCTTC	CASSMRLGDANYGYTF
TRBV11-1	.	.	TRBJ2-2	TGTGCCAGCAGGCCGGCCCTCCCCGGGGAGCTGTTTTTT	CASRPALPGELFF
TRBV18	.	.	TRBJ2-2	TGTGCCAGCTCACCACCGGGGCATACCGGGGAGCTGTTTTTT	CASSPPGHTGELFF
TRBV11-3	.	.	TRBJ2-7	TGTGCCAGCAGCTTAGGGGTACACTACGAGCAGTACTTC	CASSLGVHYEQYF
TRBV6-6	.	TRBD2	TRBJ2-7	TGTGCCAGCAGTTCACTAGCGGGAGACTACGAGCAGTACTTC	CASSSLAGDYEQYF
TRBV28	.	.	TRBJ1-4	TGTGCCAGTATAGGGGTGGCAGAAGCAACTAATGAAAAACTGTTTTTT	CASIGVAEATNEKLFF
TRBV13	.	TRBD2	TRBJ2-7	TGTGCCAGCAGCGCGCATCTAGCGGGATATGAGCAGTACTTC	CASSAHLAGYEQYF
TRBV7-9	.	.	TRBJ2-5	TGTGCCAGCAGCTTTACAGAAAAAGAGACCCAGTACTTC	CASSFTEKETQYF
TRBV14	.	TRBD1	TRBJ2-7	TGTGCCAGCAGCCCTCCGGACAGGGGGCCCTACGAGCAGTACTTC	CASSPPDRGPYEQYF
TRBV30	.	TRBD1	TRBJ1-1	TGTGCCTGGAGTGTTGGGACAGGGAACACTGAAGCTTTCTTT	CAWSVGTGNTEAFF
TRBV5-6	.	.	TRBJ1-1	TGTGCCAGCAGCTTGGTTTCAGGGGAAGCTTTCTTT	CASSLVSGEAFF
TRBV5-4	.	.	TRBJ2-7	TGTGCCAGCAGCTTCCAGGGGTCGCACGAGCAGTACTTC	CASSFQGSHEQYF
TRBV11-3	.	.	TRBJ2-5	TGTGCCAGCAGCCCCAATCAGTTGAAGACCCAGTACTTC	CASSPNQLKTQYF
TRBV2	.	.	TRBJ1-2	TGTGCCAGCAGTCCCGGAAGTCTCCCCTATGGCTACACCTTC	CASSPGSLPYGYTF
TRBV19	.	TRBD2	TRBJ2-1	TGTGCCAGTAGGGGACTAGCGGGATACAATGAGCAGTTCTTC	CASRGLAGYNEQFF
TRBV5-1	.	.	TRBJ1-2	TGCGCCAGCAGCTTGGCCGGGGTTGGCTACTACACCTTC	CASSLAGVGYYTF
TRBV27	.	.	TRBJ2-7	TGTGCCAGCAGTTTCTACCCGCTTAATAACGAGCAGTACTTC	CASSFYPLNNEQYF
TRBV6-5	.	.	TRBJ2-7	TGTGCCAGCAGTTACTCGATGGGAGGCTCCTACGAGCAGTACTTC	CASSYSMGGSYEQYF
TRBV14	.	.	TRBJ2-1	TGTGCCAGCAGCCAAGATCCCTTACCGGGACTCCGCATCTTC	CASSQDPLPGLRIF